The 8 T cell receptor beta chains reported below all come from one sample, sequenced in a study of molecular identifiers for immune sequencing clone quantification (dated by TCRdb to the late 2010s). The library was obtained by PCR. These reads were obtained on an Illumina HiSeq 4000. In-frame beta chains were kept once TCRdb had trimmed the public reads at Q25 with fastp and called clones with MiXCR. Each entry is one CDR3 protein sequence, shown with its most common DNA and genes. In all, the sample holds 350,000 or so distinct CDR3 sequences, and about a fifth of those were seen once. Of the sample, about 0.81% falls within the top ten clones. Source material: naive CD8+ T cells from blood, with Jurkat cell RNA spiked in. The cell subset or site label, as the study defines it: FACS-sorted CD8+CD4-CCR7+CD45RA+ naive T cells. The receptors here all came from a human donor in good health. Some libraries in this study had Jurkat cell RNA spiked in.

This clonotype was seen only a few times. Relative to the germline gene, one junction end is altered; a read error may explain this. The chain uses TRBV7-9 and TRBJ1-5; D is ambiguous. Per germline, CDR1 SEHNR and CDR2 FQNEAQ (reference sequence). The CDR3 spans 12 residues. CDR3 DNA sequence: TGTGCCAGCGGCTTAGTGGACCAGCCCCAGCATTTT. It encodes CASGLVDQPQHF. Using reference TRBV7-9 and TRBJ1-5 for the parts outside the CDR3, the full variable domain is DTGVSQNPRHKITKRGQNVTFRCDPISEHNRLYWYRQTLGQGPEFLTYFQNEAQLEKSRLLSDRFSAERPKGSFSTLEIQRTEQGDSAMYLCASGLVDQPQHFGDGTRLSIL.

The table lists this clonotype with many counts. The chain joins TRBV12-3 or TRBV12-4 to TRBJ2-3; TRBD1 agrees at 7 bases. Trimming cost V 5 bases and J 4 bases; bases outside gene matches: 9. The CDR3 contains 15 residues. The CDR3: CASSLTGTVSDTQYF. CDR3 DNA: TGTGCCAGCAGTCTGACAGGGACCGTATCAGATACGCAGTATTTT.

Comments on this clonotype: A clone one base away is much larger, so this may be a read error. The chain employs TRBV7-9 and TRBJ1-4, with D possibly matching TRBD1 (5 bases). The CDR3 is 20 residues long. CDR1 and CDR2 (germline): SEHNR, FQNEAQ (reference sequence). CDR3 sequence: CASSSHSMGQPRSTNEKLSF. For the CDR3, the DNA is TGTGCCAGCAGCTCACATTCCATGGGGCAGCCGAGATCAACTAATGAAAAACTGTCTTTT.

This clonotype was observed many times. The chain joins TRBV7-9 to TRBJ2-3; D gene ambiguous. The CDR3 length is 11 residues. CDR1 is SEHNR, CDR2 FQNEAQ, per germline (reference sequence). V lost 8 bases to trimming and J lost 0 bases, with 3 bases between them. The CDR3 nucleotides are TGTGCCAGCCTGAGCACAGATACGCAGTATTTT. Translation: CASLSTDTQYF.

Note on this clonotype: Its ends do not fully match the called genes, so a read error is possible. J is TRBJ2-7 and V is TRBV19; TRBD1 matches at 7 bases. Germline assignment: CDR1 LNHDA and CDR2 SQIVND (reference sequence). The CDR3 is 16 residues long. CDR3 in amino acids: CASSTDRDRRYYEQCF. Here the CDR3 DNA reads TGTGCCAGTAGTACCGACCGGGACAGAAGATACTACGAGCAGTGCTTC. Drawing the rest from reference TRBV19 and TRBJ2-7, the complete variable domain is DGGITQSPKYLFRKEGQNVTLSCEQNLNHDAMYWYRQDPGQGLRLIYYSQIVNDFQKGDIAEGYSVSREKKESFPLTVTSAQKNPTAFYLCASSTDRDRRYYEQCFGPGTRLTVT.

This clonotype was counted many times. The V call is TRBV28, the J call TRBJ2-3; no definite D call. Trimming took 3 bases from V and 4 from J, leaving 17 bases between them. The CDR3 runs 16 residues. CDR1 is MDHEN, CDR2 SYDVKM, per germline. The CDR3 spells CASSFLARTFADTQYF. CDR3 DNA: TGTGCCAGCAGTTTTTTAGCCCGCACTTTCGCAGATACGCAGTATTTT.

This clonotype has only a few counts. This sequence joins TRBV27 and TRBJ2-7; D tentatively fits TRBD1 or TRBD2 (5 bases each). The V and J ends lost 2 bases and 7 bases respectively, with 15 bases between them. The CDR3 runs to 14 residues. The germline gives CDR1 MNHEY, CDR2 SMNVEV (reference sequence). The CDR3 DNA reads as TGTGCCAGCAGTTTAGGGGTGGCATGGGGGGAGCAGTACTTC. Amino acids: CASSLGVAWGEQYF.

The sample holds many counts of this clonotype. V is TRBV11-2 and J is TRBJ2-1; unclear D gene. This CDR3 has 13 residues. V shed 2 bases and J shed 7 bases, with 9 bases lying between them. Per germline, CDR1 SGHAT and CDR2 FQNNGV. The CDR3 is CASSLMDANEQFF. The CDR3 coding sequence is TGTGCCAGCAGCTTAATGGATGCAAATGAGCAGTTCTTC.